The present entry profiles one T cell receptor (beta chain) with its context. The antigen is not known. The CDR3 extends over 14 amino acids. The junction had 5 bases not matched to a gene; V was cut back by 2 bases and J by 8 bases. The germline CDR1 and CDR2 sequences are SGHTA and FQGTGA. The sample is drawn from a study of cytomegalovirus exposure and HLA in healthy donors. Study-level points and caveats: V- and J-gene trimming in TCR beta was tied to a missense DCLRE1C variant by an analysis performed later. Most sequenced TCRs were rare (though some public TCRs occurred in many donors). In a later analysis, HLA-C alleles had the fewest associated TCRs, DRB1 alleles the most. Listed as cytomegalovirus-associated were around 160 TCR beta chains.

The PCR ran on 60 Vbeta and 13 Jbeta primers. The table came from immunoSEQ multiplex PCR; TCRdb's copy has only in-frame clones and leaves some out. The sample contains roughly 100,000 clones, around 63% of which appear only once. The sample consisted of PBMCs. This receptor was taken from a human donor in good health. This sequence joins TRBV7-3 and TRBJ1-1; TRBD1 matches at 10 bases. The CDR3 sequence: CASSLGGTGEEAFF. CDR3 bases: TGTGCCAGCAGCTTAGGCGGGACAGGGGAGGAAGCTTTCTTT.